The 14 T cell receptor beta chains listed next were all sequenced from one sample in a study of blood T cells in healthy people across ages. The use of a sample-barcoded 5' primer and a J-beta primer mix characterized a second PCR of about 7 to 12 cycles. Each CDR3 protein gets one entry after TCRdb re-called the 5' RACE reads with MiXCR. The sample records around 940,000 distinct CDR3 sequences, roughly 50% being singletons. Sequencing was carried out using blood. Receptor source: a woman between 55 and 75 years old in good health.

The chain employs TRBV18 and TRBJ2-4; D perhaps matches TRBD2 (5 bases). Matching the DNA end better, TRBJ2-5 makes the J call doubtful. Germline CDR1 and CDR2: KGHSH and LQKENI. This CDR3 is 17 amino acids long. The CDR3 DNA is TGTGCCAGCTCACCTAAGAGGGCAGCCTATGGGAAAGAGACCCAGTACTTC. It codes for CASSPKRAAYGKETQYF.

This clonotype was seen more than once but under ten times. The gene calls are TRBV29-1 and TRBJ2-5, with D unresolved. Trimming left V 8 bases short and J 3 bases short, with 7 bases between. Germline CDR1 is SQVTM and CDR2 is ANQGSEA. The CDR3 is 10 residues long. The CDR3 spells CSSREETQYF. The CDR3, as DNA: TGCAGCAGCAGAGAAGAGACCCAGTACTTC.

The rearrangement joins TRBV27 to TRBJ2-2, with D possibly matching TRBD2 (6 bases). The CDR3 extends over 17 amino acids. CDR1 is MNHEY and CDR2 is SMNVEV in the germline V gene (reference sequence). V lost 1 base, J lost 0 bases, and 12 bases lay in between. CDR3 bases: TGTGCCAGCAGTTTATTGTCTAGCGCAACGAACACCGGGGAGCTGTTTTTT. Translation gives CASSLLSSATNTGELFF.

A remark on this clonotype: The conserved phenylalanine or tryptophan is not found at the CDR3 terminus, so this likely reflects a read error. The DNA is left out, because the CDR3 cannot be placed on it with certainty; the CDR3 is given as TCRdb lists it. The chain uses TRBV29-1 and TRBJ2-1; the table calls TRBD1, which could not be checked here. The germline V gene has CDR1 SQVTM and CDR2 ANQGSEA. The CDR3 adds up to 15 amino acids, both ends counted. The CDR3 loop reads CSVESGPWSGYTFGS.

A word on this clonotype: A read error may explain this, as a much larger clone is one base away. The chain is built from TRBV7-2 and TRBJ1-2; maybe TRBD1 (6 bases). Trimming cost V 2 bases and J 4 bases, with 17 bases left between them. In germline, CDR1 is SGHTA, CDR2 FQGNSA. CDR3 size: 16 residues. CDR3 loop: CASSLWGRGESYGYTF. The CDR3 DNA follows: TGTGCCAGCAGCTTATGGGGCAGGGGTGAAAGCTATGGCTACACCTTC.

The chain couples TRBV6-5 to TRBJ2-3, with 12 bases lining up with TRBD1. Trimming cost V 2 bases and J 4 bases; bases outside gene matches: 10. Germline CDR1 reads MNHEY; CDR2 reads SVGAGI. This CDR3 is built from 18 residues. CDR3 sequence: CASSYVGQGASPADTQYF. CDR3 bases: TGTGCCAGCAGTTACGTGGGACAGGGGGCTTCCCCCGCAGATACGCAGTATTTT.

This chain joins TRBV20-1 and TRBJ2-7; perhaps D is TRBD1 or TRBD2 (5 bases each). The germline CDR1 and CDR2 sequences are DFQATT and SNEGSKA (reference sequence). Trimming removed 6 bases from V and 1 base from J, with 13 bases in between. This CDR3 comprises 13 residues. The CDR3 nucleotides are TGCAGTGCCGTACGGGACCAATCCTACGAGCAGTACTTC. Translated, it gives CSAVRDQSYEQYF.

CDR3 in amino acids: CASSGLGASGANVLTF. CDR3 nucleotides: TGTGCCAGCAGCGGACTAGGGGCCTCTGGGGCCAACGTCCTGACTTTC. J is TRBJ2-6 and V is TRBV9; TRBD2 might be the D (6 bases). The CDR3 length is 16 residues. Trimming stripped 3 bases from V and 0 bases from J, with 10 bases between. Per the germline V gene, CDR1 is SGDLS and CDR2 is YYNGEE.

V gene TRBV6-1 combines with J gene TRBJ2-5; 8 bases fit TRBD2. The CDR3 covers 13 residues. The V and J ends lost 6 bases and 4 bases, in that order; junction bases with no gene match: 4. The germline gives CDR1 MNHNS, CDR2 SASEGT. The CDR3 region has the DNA TGTGCCAGCAGGGAGAGCGGGAGAGAGACCCAGTACTTC. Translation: CASRESGRETQYF.

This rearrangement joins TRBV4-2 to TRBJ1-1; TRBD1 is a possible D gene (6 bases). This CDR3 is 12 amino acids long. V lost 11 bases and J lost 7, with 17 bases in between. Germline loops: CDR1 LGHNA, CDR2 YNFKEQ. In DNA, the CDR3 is TGTGCCTACCAAGGGGGAGGGGGTGAAGCTTTCTTT. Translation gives CAYQGGGGEAFF.

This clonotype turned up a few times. CDR3 DNA: TGTGCCAGCAGTTCCCCCTCTGGAGGACTAGTCGGTGAGCAGTTCTTC. It specifies CASSSPSGGLVGEQFF. The chain combines TRBV12-3 or TRBV12-4 with TRBJ2-1; TRBD2 agrees at 7 bases. The V gene end was trimmed by 4 bases and the J gene end by 9 bases; junction bases not matched to a gene: 15. This CDR3 has 16 amino acids.

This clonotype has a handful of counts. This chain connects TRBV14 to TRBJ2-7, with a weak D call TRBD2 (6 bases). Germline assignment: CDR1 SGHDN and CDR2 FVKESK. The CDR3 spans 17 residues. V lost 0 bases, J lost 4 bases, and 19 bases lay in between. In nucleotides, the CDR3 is TGTGCCAGCAGCCAAGATCGGGGGACCGTGAAGTTGTACGAGCAGTACTTC. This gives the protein CASSQDRGTVKLYEQYF.

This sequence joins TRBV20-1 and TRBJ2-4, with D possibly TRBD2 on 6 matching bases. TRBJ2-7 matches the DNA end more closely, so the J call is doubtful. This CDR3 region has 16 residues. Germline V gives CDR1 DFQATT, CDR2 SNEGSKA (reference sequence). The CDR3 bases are TGCAGTGCTAGAGCTTTGGTTGGCGGGAACGTGGGCGAGCAGTACTTC. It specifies CSARALVGGNVGEQYF.

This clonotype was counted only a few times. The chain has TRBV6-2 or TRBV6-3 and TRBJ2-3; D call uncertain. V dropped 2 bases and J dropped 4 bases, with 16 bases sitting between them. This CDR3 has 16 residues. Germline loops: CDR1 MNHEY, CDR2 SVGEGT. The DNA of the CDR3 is TGTGCCAGCAGTTACCGCGCTTGGCGCCACCCAGATACGCAGTATTTT. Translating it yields CASSYRAWRHPDTQYF.